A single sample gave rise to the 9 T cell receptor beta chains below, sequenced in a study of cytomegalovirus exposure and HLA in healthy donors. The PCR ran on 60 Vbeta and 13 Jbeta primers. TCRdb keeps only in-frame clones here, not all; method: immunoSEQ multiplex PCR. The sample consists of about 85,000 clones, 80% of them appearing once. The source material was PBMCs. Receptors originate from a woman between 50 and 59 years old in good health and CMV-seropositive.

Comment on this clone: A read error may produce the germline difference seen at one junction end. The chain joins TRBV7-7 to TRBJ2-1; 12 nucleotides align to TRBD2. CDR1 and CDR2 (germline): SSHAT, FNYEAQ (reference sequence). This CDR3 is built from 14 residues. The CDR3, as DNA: TGTGCTAGCAGCCCCAGCGGACTAGCGGGGACGAGGTTCTTC. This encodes CASSPSGLAGTRFF.

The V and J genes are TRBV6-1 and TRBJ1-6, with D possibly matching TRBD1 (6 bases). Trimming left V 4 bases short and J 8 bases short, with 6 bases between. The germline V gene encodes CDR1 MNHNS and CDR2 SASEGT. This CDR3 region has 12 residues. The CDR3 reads CASSAGDSPLHF. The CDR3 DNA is TGTGCCAGCAGTGCAGGGGATTCACCCCTCCACTTT.

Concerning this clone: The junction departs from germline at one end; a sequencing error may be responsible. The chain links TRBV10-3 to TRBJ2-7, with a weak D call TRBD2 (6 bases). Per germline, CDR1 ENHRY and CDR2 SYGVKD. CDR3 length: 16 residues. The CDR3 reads CAIGESPPGTGDEQYF. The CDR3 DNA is TGTGCCATCGGTGAGAGCCCCCCAGGGACGGGGGACGAGCAGTACTTC.

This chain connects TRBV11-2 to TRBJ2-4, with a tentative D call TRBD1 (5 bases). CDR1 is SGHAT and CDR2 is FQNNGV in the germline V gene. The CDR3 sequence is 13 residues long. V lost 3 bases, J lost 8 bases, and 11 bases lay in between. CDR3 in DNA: TGTGCCAGCAGCTTGATGCTAGGGGACATTCAGTACTTC. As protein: CASSLMLGDIQYF.

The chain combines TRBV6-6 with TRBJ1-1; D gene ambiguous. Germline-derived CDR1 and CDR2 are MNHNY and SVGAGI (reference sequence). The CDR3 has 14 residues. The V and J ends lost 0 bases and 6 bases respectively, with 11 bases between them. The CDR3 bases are TGTGCCAGCAGTTACTCGGGCGGGATGGCTGAAGCTTTCTTT. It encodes CASSYSGGMAEAFF.

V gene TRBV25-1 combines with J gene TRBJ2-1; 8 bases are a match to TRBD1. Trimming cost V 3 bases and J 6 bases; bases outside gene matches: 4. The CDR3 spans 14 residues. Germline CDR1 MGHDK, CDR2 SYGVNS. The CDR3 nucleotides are TGTGCCAGCAGTGACAGACAGGGGATCAATGAGCAGTTCTTC. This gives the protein CASSDRQGINEQFF. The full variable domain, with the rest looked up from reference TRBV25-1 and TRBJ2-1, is EADIYQTPRYLVIGTGKKITLECSQTMGHDKMYWYQQDPGMELHLIHYSYGVNSTEKGDLSSESTVSRIRTEHFPLTLESARPSHTSQYLCASSDRQGINEQFFGPGTRLTVL.

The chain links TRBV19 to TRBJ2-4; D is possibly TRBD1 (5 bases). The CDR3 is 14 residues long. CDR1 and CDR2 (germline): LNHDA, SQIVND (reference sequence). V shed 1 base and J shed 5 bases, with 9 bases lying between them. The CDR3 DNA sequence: TGTGCCAGTAGTATAGGTACCAGGGAAAACATTCAGTACTTC. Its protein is CASSIGTRENIQYF.

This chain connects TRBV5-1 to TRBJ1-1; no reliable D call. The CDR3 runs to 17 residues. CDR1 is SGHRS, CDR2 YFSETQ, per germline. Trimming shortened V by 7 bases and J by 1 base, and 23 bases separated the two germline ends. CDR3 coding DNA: TGCGCCAGCGGCCCCCAGGCTGGCAGATTGAAGAACACTGAAGCTTTCTTT. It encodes CASGPQAGRLKNTEAFF.

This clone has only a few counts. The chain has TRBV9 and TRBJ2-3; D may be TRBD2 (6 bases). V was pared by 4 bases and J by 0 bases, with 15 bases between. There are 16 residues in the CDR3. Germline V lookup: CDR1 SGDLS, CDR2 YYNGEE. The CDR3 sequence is CASSPFPGLSTDTQYF. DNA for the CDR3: TGTGCCAGCAGCCCCTTTCCGGGACTGAGCACAGATACGCAGTATTTT.